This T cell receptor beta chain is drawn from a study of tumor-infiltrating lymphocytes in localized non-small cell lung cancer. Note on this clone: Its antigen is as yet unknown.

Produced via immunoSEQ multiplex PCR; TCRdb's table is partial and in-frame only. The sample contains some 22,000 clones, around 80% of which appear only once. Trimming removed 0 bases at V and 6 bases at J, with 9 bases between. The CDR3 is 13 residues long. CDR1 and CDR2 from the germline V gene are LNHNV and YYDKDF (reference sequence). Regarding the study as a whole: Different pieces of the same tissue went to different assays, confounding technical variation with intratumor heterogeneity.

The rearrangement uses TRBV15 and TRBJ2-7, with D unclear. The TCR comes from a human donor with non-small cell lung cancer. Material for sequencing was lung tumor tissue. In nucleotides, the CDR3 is TGTGCCACCAGCAGAGATGTGGGCGCCGAGCAGTACTTC. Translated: CATSRDVGAEQYF.